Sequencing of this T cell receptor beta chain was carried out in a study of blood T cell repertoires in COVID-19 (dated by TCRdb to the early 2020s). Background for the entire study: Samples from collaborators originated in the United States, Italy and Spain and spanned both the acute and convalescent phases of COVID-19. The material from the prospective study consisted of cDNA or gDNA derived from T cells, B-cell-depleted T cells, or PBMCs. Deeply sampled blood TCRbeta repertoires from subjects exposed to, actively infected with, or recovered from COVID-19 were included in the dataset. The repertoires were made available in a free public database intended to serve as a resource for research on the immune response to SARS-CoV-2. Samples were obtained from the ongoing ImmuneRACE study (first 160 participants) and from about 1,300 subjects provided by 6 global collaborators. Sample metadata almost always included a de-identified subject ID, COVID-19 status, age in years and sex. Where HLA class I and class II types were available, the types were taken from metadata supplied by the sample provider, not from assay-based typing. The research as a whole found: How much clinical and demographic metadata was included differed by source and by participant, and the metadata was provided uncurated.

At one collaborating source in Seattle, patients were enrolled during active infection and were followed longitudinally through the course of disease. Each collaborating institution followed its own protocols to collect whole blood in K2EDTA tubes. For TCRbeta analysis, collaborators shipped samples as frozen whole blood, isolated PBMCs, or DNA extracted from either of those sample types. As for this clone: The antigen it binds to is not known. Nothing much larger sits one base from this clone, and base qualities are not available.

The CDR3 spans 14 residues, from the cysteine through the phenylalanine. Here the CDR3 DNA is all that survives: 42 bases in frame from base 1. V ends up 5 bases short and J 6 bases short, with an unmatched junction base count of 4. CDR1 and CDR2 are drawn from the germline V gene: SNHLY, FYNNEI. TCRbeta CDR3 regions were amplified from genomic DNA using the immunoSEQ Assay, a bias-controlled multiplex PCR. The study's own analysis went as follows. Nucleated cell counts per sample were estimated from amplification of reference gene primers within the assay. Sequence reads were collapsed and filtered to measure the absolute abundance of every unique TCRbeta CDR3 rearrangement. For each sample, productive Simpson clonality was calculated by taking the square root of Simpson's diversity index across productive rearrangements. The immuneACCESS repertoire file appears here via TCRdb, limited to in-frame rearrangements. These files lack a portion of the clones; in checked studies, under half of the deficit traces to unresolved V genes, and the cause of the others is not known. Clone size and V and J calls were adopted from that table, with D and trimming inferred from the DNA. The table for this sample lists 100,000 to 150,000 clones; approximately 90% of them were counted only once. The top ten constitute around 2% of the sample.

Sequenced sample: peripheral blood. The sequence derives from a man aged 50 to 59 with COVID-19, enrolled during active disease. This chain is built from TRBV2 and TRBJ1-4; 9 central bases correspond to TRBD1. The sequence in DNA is TGTGCCAGCAGTCTGGACAGGGGAGATGAAAAACTGTTTTTT. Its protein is CASSLDRGDEKLFF.